The 18 T cell receptor beta chains reported below all come from one sample, sequenced in a study of neurological immune-mediated disorders. Time point of the sample: longitudinal time-point 3. One entry per CDR3 protein results from TCRdb running MiXCR on the 5' RACE reads. The repertoire has around 100,000 distinct CDR3 sequences, more than 10% of them found once; the top ten carry 2.5% to 4%. The sequenced material came from PBMCs. These receptor sequences come from a female donor with HTLV-1-associated myelopathy (HAM/TSP).

This clonotype has a count of ten or more. The chain joins TRBV5-1 to TRBJ2-5, with TRBD1 identical over 8 bases. The germline CDR1 and CDR2 sequences are SGHRS and YFSETQ. This CDR3 region has 15 residues. V trimming: 1 base; J trimming: 5 bases; junction bases outside the gene matches: 7. CDR3: CASSLTSTGAETQYF. The CDR3 nucleotides read TGCGCCAGCAGCTTGACCTCGACAGGGGCCGAGACCCAGTACTTC.

This clonotype was recorded at least ten times. The chain's CDR3 is CASSAWGVQGQTEAFF. In DNA, the CDR3 is TGTGCCAGCAGCGCCTGGGGTGTGCAGGGCCAAACTGAAGCTTTCTTT. The chain couples TRBV3-1 to TRBJ1-1, with a tentative D call TRBD1 (5 bases). Trimming stripped 5 bases from V and 5 bases from J, with 21 bases between. Per the germline V gene, CDR1 is LGHDT and CDR2 is YNNKEL (reference sequence). The CDR3 covers 16 residues. Together with reference TRBV3-1 and TRBJ1-1, the CDR3 gives the full variable domain: DTAVSQTPKYLVTQMGNDKSIKCEQNLGHDTMYWYKQDSKKFLKIMFSYNNKELIINETVPNRFSPKSPDKAHLNLHINSLELGDSAVYFCASSAWGVQGQTEAFFGQGTRLTVV.

V gene TRBV5-5 combines with J gene TRBJ2-7, with D possibly TRBD2 on 6 matching bases. Germline-derived CDR1 and CDR2 are SGHKS and YYEKEE (reference sequence). The V and J ends lost 2 bases and 7 bases respectively, with 19 bases between them. CDR3 length: 15 amino acids. The CDR3 DNA sequence: TGTGCCAGCAGCTTCTCGACCGGGACTGCAAGAGAGCAGTACTTC. This translates into CASSFSTGTAREQYF.

In this sample, this clonotype turned up a few times. One end of the junction varies from germline; a read error may be responsible. The chain uses TRBV15 and TRBJ2-5; no firm D call. The germline V gene has CDR1 LNHNV and CDR2 YYDKDF (reference sequence). CDR3 length equals 14 residues. CDR3 coding DNA: TGTGCTACCAGCAGAGATCTTGGGAAAGAGACCCAGTACTTC. Amino acids: CATSRDLGKETQYF.

This clonotype came up many times. This sequence joins TRBV25-1 and TRBJ2-2, with D possibly being TRBD1 (6 bases). The V gene's germline CDR1 is MGHDK and CDR2 SYGVNS. The V end lost 4 bases, the J end lost 0 bases, and 12 bases lay between the germline ends. There are 16 residues in the CDR3. The CDR3 is CASSGRQEANTGELFF. CDR3 DNA sequence: TGTGCCAGCAGTGGCCGACAGGAAGCGAACACCGGGGAGCTGTTTTTT. Full variable domain (rest looked up from reference TRBV25-1 and TRBJ2-2): EADIYQTPRYLVIGTGKKITLECSQTMGHDKMYWYQQDPGMELHLIHYSYGVNSTEKGDLSSESTVSRIRTEHFPLTLESARPSHTSQYLCASSGRQEANTGELFFGEGSRLTVL.

The chain employs TRBV10-3 and TRBJ2-3; 11 nucleotides align to TRBD2. Germline V gene lookup returns CDR1 ENHRY and CDR2 SYGVKD. CDR3 length: 16 amino acids. With 10 bases clipped from V and 6 bases from J, the junction kept 15 bases outside the gene matches. CDR3 bases: TGTGCCACACAATCGGCTAGCGGGGGGCCGGCGGATACGCAGTATTTT. Translated: CATQSASGGPADTQYF.

This clonotype was observed at least ten times. The chain combines TRBV24-1 with TRBJ2-5; D is uncertain. Germline assignment: CDR1 KGHDR and CDR2 SFDVKD. With 7 bases removed from V and 5 bases from J, the gap between germline ends came to 10 bases. The CDR3 runs 12 residues. The CDR3 DNA is TGTGCCACCAGCGATACGGCGGAGACCCAGTACTTC. Residues: CATSDTAETQYF.

This clonotype was found many times. The chain recombines TRBV9 with TRBJ2-1, with 8 bases matching TRBD2. The V gene's germline CDR1 is SGDLS and CDR2 YYNGEE. This CDR3 region has 15 residues. Trimming took 6 bases from V and 0 from J; bases not matched to a gene: 5. The CDR3 DNA reads TGTGCCAGCAATCCGGGGGGGATCTCCTACAATGAGCAGTTCTTC. This gives the protein CASNPGGISYNEQFF.

This clonotype was recorded many times. V gene TRBV10-3 combines with J gene TRBJ1-1; no clear D. V lost 0 bases, J lost 2 bases, and 7 bases lay in between. The length of the CDR3 is 14 residues. Germline CDR1 reads ENHRY; CDR2 reads SYGVKD. This CDR3 is CAISESEENTEAFF. The CDR3 DNA sequence: TGTGCCATCAGTGAGTCGGAAGAAAACACTGAAGCTTTCTTT.

This clonotype was picked up many times. V gene TRBV15 combines with J gene TRBJ1-3; a weak D match, TRBD1 (6 bases). The V end was cut by 3 bases, the J end by 8 bases, with 17 bases between. Germline V lookup: CDR1 LNHNV, CDR2 YYDKDF (reference sequence). The CDR3 totals 15 residues. CDR3 nucleotide sequence: TGTGCCACCAGCAGTCTTACTTACAGGGTCGACACCATATATTTT. Translated, it gives CATSSLTYRVDTIYF.

V is TRBV20-1 and J is TRBJ2-2; the match to TRBD1 covers 8 bases. The germline V gene encodes CDR1 DFQATT and CDR2 SNEGSKA (reference sequence). V dropped 2 bases and J dropped 5; count of bases not matched to a gene: 7. The CDR3 loop spans 15 amino acids. The CDR3 region has the DNA TGCAGTGCTAGACCACAGGGGGACGGGACCGGGGAGCTGTTTTTT. It is translated as CSARPQGDGTGELFF.

This clonotype was counted ten times or more. This chain connects TRBV5-1 to TRBJ2-2; D is ambiguous. The CDR3 loop spans 18 amino acids. V lost 1 base and J lost 0, with 16 bases in between. From germline, CDR1 is SGHRS and CDR2 YFSETQ. CDR3 loop: CASSLMSQPNSNTGELFF. The CDR3 DNA reads TGCGCCAGCAGCTTGATGTCACAGCCAAACTCGAACACCGGGGAGCTGTTTTTT.

This clonotype was found many times. The rearrangement uses TRBV24-1 and TRBJ1-5; D perhaps matches TRBD1 (5 bases). The germline CDR1 and CDR2 sequences are KGHDR and SFDVKD. CDR3 length equals 13 residues. V lost 7 bases to trimming and J lost 1 base, with 7 bases between them. The CDR3 region is CATSDRSNQPQHF. CDR3 in DNA: TGTGCCACCAGCGACAGAAGCAATCAGCCCCAGCATTTT.

This clonotype was counted at least ten times. The V gene is TRBV3-1, the J gene TRBJ1-3; D is uncertain. V was shortened by 1 base and J by 4 bases, with 11 bases between the two germline ends. The CDR3 sequence is 15 residues long. Germline values: CDR1 LGHDT, CDR2 YNNKEL (reference sequence). The CDR3 sequence: CASSQGWTAGNTIYF. In DNA, the CDR3 is TGTGCCAGCAGCCAAGGGTGGACGGCAGGAAACACCATATATTTT.

This clonotype has at least ten counts. The V call is TRBV5-1, the J call TRBJ2-7; D tentatively reads TRBD1 or TRBD2 (6 bases each). The V end lost 4 bases, the J end lost 6 bases, and 17 bases lay between the germline ends. The CDR3 has 14 residues. CDR1 and CDR2 from the germline V gene are SGHRS and YFSETQ. This chain's CDR3 is CASSPGRGGSEQYF. CDR3 bases: TGCGCCAGCAGCCCGGGCAGGGGAGGTAGCGAGCAGTACTTC. Full variable domain (missing parts from reference TRBV5-1 and TRBJ2-7): KAGVTQTPRYLIKTRGQQVTLSCSPISGHRSVSWYQQTPGQGLQFLFEYFSETQRNKGNFPGRFSGRQFSNSRSEMNVSTLELGDSALYLCASSPGRGGSEQYFGPGTRLTVT.

This clonotype was seen at least ten times. This chain connects TRBV6-5 to TRBJ1-4; D is uncertain. The CDR3 has 12 residues. Trimming cost V 6 bases and J 8 bases, with 10 bases left between them. In germline, CDR1 is MNHEY, CDR2 SVGAGI. This CDR3 is CASRRFGEKLFF. CDR3 DNA sequence: TGTGCCAGCAGACGGTTCGGGGAAAAACTGTTTTTT.

This clonotype appeared a few times. The chain employs TRBV5-1 and TRBJ2-1, with 7 nucleotides matching TRBD1. The CDR3 totals 16 residues. Germline V gene lookup returns CDR1 SGHRS and CDR2 YFSETQ. Unmatched junction bases numbered 10, after V lost 7 bases and J lost 0 bases. CDR3 residues: CASQRGGRSSYNEQFF. The DNA for the CDR3 is TGCGCCAGCCAGCGAGGGGGCCGTAGCTCCTACAATGAGCAGTTCTTC.

This clonotype was seen many times. The chain carries TRBV20-1 and TRBJ2-5; 7 bases match TRBD2. Unmatched junction bases numbered 10, after V lost 6 bases and J lost 3 bases. There are 14 residues in the CDR3. Germline CDR1 is DFQATT and CDR2 is SNEGSKA (reference sequence). DNA of the CDR3: TGCAGTGCGCCCCGAGGGGAGGGTAAAGAGACCCAGTACTTC. Translating gives CSAPRGEGKETQYF.